The rows below give T cell receptor beta chains drawn from one sample of a study of immune heterogeneity within non-small cell lung tumors. TCRdb reprocessed the multiplex PCR reads via MiXCR and lists one record per CDR3 protein. The sample holds about 21,000 distinct CDR3 sequences, less than 35% seen once. Sequencing input: lung tumor tissue. These receptors all come from a man aged 40-49 years with non-small cell lung cancer. CDR3s include the opening cysteine and the closing phenylalanine or tryptophan. D genes are given only for firm matches. Clone size is shown for a subset of rows, as once, few, many or a class of expanded clone.

clone_size	cdr3_length	v_call	j_call	d_call	cdr3_aa	cdr3_nt
once	15	TRBV5-6	TRBJ2-3	.	CASSLVGVGTDTQYF	TGTGCCAGCAGCTTGGTTGGGGTGGGGACAGATACGCAGTATTTT
.	14	TRBV3-1	TRBJ1-6	.	CASRSTDTNSPLHF	TGTGCCAGCAGGTCTACAGATACCAATTCACCCCTCCACTTT
many	14	TRBV2	TRBJ2-7	.	CASSVQRGAGEQYF	TGTGCCAGCAGTGTTCAAAGGGGAGCTGGGGAGCAGTACTTC
.	12	TRBV19	TRBJ2-7	.	CASSIDLRPKYF	TGTGCCAGTAGTATAGACCTTAGACCGAAGTACTTC
many	16	TRBV28	TRBJ2-3	TRBD2	CASSPRLAGGADTQYF	TGTGCCAGCAGTCCTAGACTAGCGGGAGGCGCAGATACGCAGTATTTT
.	13	TRBV20-1	TRBJ1-2	.	CSAREGRSYGYTF	TGCAGTGCTAGAGAGGGCAGAAGCTATGGCTACACCTTC
many	17	TRBV10-3	TRBJ1-2	.	CAISERNTGQSGGGYTF	TGTGCCATCAGTGAACGAAATACAGGACAGTCCGGTGGGGGCTACACCTTC
many	14	TRBV27	TRBJ2-3	TRBD2	CASSLRRGADTQYF	TGTGCCAGCAGTTTAAGACGGGGGGCAGATACGCAGTATTTT
many	15	TRBV30	TRBJ1-2	TRBD1	CAWSSTAGGNYGYTF	TGTGCCTGGAGTTCCACGGCAGGGGGCAACTATGGCTACACCTTC
few	13	TRBV2	TRBJ2-3	.	CASRDSFTDTQYF	TGTGCCAGCCGGGACTCCTTCACAGATACGCAGTATTTT
many	15	TRBV5-7	TRBJ1-6	.	CASSPSRISASPLHF	TGTGCCAGCAGCCCCAGTCGGATTTCGGCGTCACCCCTCCACTTT
many	14	TRBV15	TRBJ2-7	.	CATSPRDRGDEQYF	TGTGCCACCAGCCCAAGAGACCGGGGAGACGAGCAGTACTTC
.	16	TRBV28	TRBJ1-5	.	CASSFSGVGDNQPQHF	TGTGCCAGCAGTTTTAGTGGGGTGGGGGATAATCAGCCCCAGCATTTT
.	14	TRBV11-2	TRBJ2-7	TRBD1	CASTLGQGLYEQYF	TGTGCCAGCACCCTAGGACAGGGTTTATACGAGCAGTACTTC
many	15	TRBV24-1	TRBJ2-1	TRBD1	CATSDPGQGANEQFF	TGTGCCACCAGTGATCCAGGACAGGGGGCTAATGAGCAGTTCTTC
.	16	TRBV14	TRBJ1-3	TRBD1	CASSRRQGSWGATIYF	TGTGCCAGCAGCCGCCGACAGGGGTCTTGGGGTGCAACCATATATTTT
many	15	TRBV6-1	TRBJ1-4	TRBD1	CASRDRGLANEKLFF	TGTGCCAGCAGAGACAGGGGGCTTGCTAATGAAAAACTGTTTTTT
few	14	TRBV6-1	TRBJ2-1	.	CASSEGVVASEQFF	TGTGCCAGCAGTGAAGGGGTGGTAGCGAGTGAGCAGTTCTTC
.	13	TRBV4-1	TRBJ1-6	.	CDSSQTPGSPLHF	TGCGACAGCAGCCAGACCCCGGGGTCACCCCTCCACTTT
many	16	TRBV19	TRBJ2-2	.	CASSIPGQVITGELFF	TGTGCCAGTAGTATACCGGGTCAGGTGATTACCGGGGAGCTGTTTTTT
many	15	TRBV2	TRBJ2-2	.	CASSEARGNTGELFF	TGTGCCAGCAGTGAAGCGCGGGGGAACACCGGGGAGCTGTTTTTT
.	15	TRBV5-1	TRBJ2-7	.	CASSLGWKKNDEQYF	TGCGCCAGCAGCTTGGGTTGGAAAAAGAATGACGAGCAGTACTTC
many	13	TRBV6-1	TRBJ1-5	.	CASSDPGTRPQHF	TGTGCCAGCAGTGACCCGGGCACGAGGCCCCAGCATTTT
.	16	TRBV4-1	TRBJ1-3	.	CASSHDRTRGWNTIYF	TGCGCCAGCAGCCATGACCGCACCAGGGGCTGGAACACCATATATTTT
medium-sized	13	TRBV12-5	TRBJ2-7	TRBD1	CASGWTGLNEQYF	TGTGCTAGTGGTTGGACAGGGCTCAACGAGCAGTACTTC
medium-sized	17	TRBV6-2/TRBV6-3	TRBJ2-7	.	CASTLRSPGQGAYEQYF	TGTGCCAGCACCCTCCGATCCCCGGGACAAGGAGCCTACGAGCAGTACTTC
medium-sized	13	TRBV6-2/TRBV6-3	TRBJ2-3	.	CASSLGDTDTQYF	TGTGCCAGCAGTTTGGGAGACACAGATACGCAGTATTTT
few	15	TRBV4-3	TRBJ1-5	.	CASSLLLGQNQPQHF	TGCGCCAGCAGCCTTCTTTTAGGGCAGAATCAGCCCCAGCATTTT
few	11	TRBV6-1	TRBJ1-1	.	CASSPGGEAFF	TGTGCCAGCAGTCCCGGTGGTGAAGCTTTCTTT
.	14	TRBV10-1	TRBJ1-2	.	CASSESGVGYRYSF	TGCGCCAGCAGTGAGTCGGGGGTCGGCTATCGCTACTCCTTC
.	13	TRBV30	TRBJ2-5	TRBD2	CTWSVGRGGTQYF	TGTACCTGGAGTGTAGGCCGGGGGGGGACCCAGTACTTC
.	14	TRBV18	TRBJ2-5	TRBD2	CASSPSGRQETQYF	TGTGCCAGCTCACCTAGCGGGAGGCAAGAGACCCAGTACTTC
.	17	TRBV6-2/TRBV6-3	TRBJ1-4	.	CASSYSLGQGANEKLFF	TGTGCCAGCAGTTACTCGTTAGGTCAGGGTGCTAATGAAAAACTGTTTTTT
.	15	TRBV9	TRBJ2-1	.	CASSPGHGSYNEQFF	TGTGCCAGCAGCCCAGGACACGGCTCCTACAATGAGCAGTTCTTC
.	17	TRBV9	TRBJ2-6	.	CASSVYEGGTGANVVSF	TGTGCCAGCAGCGTATACGAGGGCGGGACTGGGGCCAACGTCGTGTCTTTC
.	16	TRBV11-3	TRBJ2-2	TRBD1	CASRKGTATNTGELFF	TGTGCCAGCAGAAAAGGGACAGCCACGAACACCGGGGAGCTGTTTTTT
many	14	TRBV24-1	TRBJ2-7	.	CATSDQARSYEQYF	TGTGCCACCAGTGACCAGGCTCGTTCCTACGAGCAGTACTTC
.	12	TRBV12-3/TRBV12-4	TRBJ2-2	.	CASNINTGELFF	TGTGCCAGCAATATAAACACCGGGGAGCTGTTTTTT